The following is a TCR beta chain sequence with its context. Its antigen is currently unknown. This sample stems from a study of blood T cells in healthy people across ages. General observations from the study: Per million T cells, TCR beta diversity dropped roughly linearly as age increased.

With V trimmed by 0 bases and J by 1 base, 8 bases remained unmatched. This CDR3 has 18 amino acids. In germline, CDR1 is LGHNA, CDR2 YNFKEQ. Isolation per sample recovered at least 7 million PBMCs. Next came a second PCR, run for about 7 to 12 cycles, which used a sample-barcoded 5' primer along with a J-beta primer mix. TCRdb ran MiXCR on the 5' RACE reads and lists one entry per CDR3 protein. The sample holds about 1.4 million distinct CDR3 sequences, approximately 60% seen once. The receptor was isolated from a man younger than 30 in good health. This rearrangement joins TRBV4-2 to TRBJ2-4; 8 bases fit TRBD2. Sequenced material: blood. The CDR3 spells CASSQDPFREGAKNIQYF. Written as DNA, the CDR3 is TGTGCCAGCAGCCAAGATCCTTTTCGGGAGGGGGCCAAAAACATTCAGTACTTC.